This record concerns one TCR beta chain sequence. TCRdb itself ran the PCR reads through MiXCR, one entry per CDR3 protein. The data contain around 19,000 distinct CDR3 sequences, around two fifths of them singletons. The data are from a study of immune characterization of retroperitoneal liposarcoma. Trimming left V 5 bases short and J 13 bases short, with 12 bases between. The CDR3 consists of 11 residues. Germline CDR1 MRHNA, CDR2 SNTAGT. J is TRBJ2-1 and V is TRBV6-4; perhaps TRBD1 as D (6 bases). The sample consisted of blood. The source is a male donor with retroperitoneal liposarcoma. The CDR3 DNA is TGTGCCAGCAGTTACAGGGTCACCCAGTTCTTC. This codes for CASSYRVTQFF.